This is a list of T cell receptor beta chains from one sample in a study of blood T cell repertoires in COVID-19. Here immunoSEQ multiplex PCR was the method, and the copy in TCRdb shows in-frame clones only, minus some. The repertoire includes 200,000 to 250,000 clones, approximately 78% of them detected once, and approximately 5% sits in the top ten. The specimen was peripheral blood. The receptors stem from a woman in her seventies with COVID-19, enrolled during active disease. The CDR3 runs from the conserved cysteine through the conserved F or W. A D gene is named only where the DNA matches it firmly. Rows may omit the clone size; those that give it use once, few, many or a size class.

v_call: TRBV10-1; d_call: TRBD1; clone_size: -; j_call: TRBJ2-2; cdr3_nt: TGCGCCAGCAGTGAGGGGACAGGTGCCGGGGAGCTGTTTTTT; cdr3_aa: CASSEGTGAGELFF
v_call: TRBV30; d_call: -; clone_size: -; j_call: TRBJ2-7; cdr3_nt: TGTGCCTGGTCCCAGGGGATTCGCGGCTACGAGCAGTACTTC; cdr3_aa: CAWSQGIRGYEQYF
v_call: TRBV3-1/TRBV3-2; d_call: TRBD1; clone_size: -; j_call: TRBJ1-2; cdr3_nt: TGTGCCAGCAGCCAAGCCTCGACAGGGGGCTACACCTTC; cdr3_aa: CASSQASTGGYTF
v_call: TRBV7-9; d_call: -; clone_size: -; j_call: TRBJ2-2; cdr3_nt: TGTGCCAGCACCTTAAGCGGAGGACTCACCGGGGAGCTGTTTTTT; cdr3_aa: CASTLSGGLTGELFF
v_call: TRBV15; d_call: TRBD1; clone_size: -; j_call: TRBJ2-7; cdr3_nt: TGTGCCACCAGCAGAGATAACAGGGGAGTGGGTGAGCAGTACTTC; cdr3_aa: CATSRDNRGVGEQYF
v_call: TRBV9; d_call: TRBD2; clone_size: -; j_call: TRBJ2-6; cdr3_nt: TGTGCCAGCAGCGTAAGTGGCCTAGCGGGAGACGCTGGGGCCAACGTCCTGACTTTC; cdr3_aa: CASSVSGLAGDAGANVLTF
v_call: TRBV30; d_call: TRBD1; clone_size: -; j_call: TRBJ2-7; cdr3_nt: TGTGCCTGGAGGCGGACAGGGGGCAGCGAGCAGTACTTC; cdr3_aa: CAWRRTGGSEQYF
v_call: TRBV10-2; d_call: TRBD1; clone_size: few; j_call: TRBJ1-2; cdr3_nt: TGCGCCAGCAGCGAACCGAGGACAGGGGAAAGTCACTATGGCTACACCTTC; cdr3_aa: CASSEPRTGESHYGYTF
v_call: TRBV7-9; d_call: TRBD1; clone_size: -; j_call: TRBJ1-1; cdr3_nt: TGTGCCAGCAGCTCGACAGGGTTGGACACTGAAGCTTTCTTT; cdr3_aa: CASSSTGLDTEAFF
v_call: TRBV27; d_call: -; clone_size: few; j_call: TRBJ1-2; cdr3_nt: TGTGCCAGCAGTCCCCGGGGGGGGCAGCCATATGGCTACACCTTC; cdr3_aa: CASSPRGGQPYGYTF
v_call: TRBV7-9; d_call: TRBD1; clone_size: -; j_call: TRBJ1-1; cdr3_nt: TGTGCCAGCAGCGGGACAGATCCGAACACTGAAGCTTTCTTT; cdr3_aa: CASSGTDPNTEAFF
v_call: TRBV2; d_call: TRBD2; clone_size: -; j_call: TRBJ2-2; cdr3_nt: TGTGCCAGCAGTCGGACTAGCGGGAGATATAGGGACCGCACCGGGGAGCTGTTTTTT; cdr3_aa: CASSRTSGRYRDRTGELFF
v_call: TRBV19; d_call: -; clone_size: -; j_call: TRBJ1-5; cdr3_nt: TGTGCCAGAGCTACAATCGGGGGGCTTTATAGCAATCAGCCCCAGCATTTT; cdr3_aa: CARATIGGLYSNQPQHF
v_call: TRBV29-1; d_call: -; clone_size: -; j_call: TRBJ1-1; cdr3_nt: TGCAGCGCCGCCCGGGGGTTCGGGTACACTGAAGCTTTCTTT; cdr3_aa: CSAARGFGYTEAFF
v_call: TRBV6-2/TRBV6-3; d_call: -; clone_size: few; j_call: TRBJ1-1; cdr3_nt: TGTGCCAGCAGTTTCCCGGTGACTGAAGCTTTCTTT; cdr3_aa: CASSFPVTEAFF
v_call: TRBV10-3; d_call: TRBD2; clone_size: -; j_call: TRBJ2-3; cdr3_nt: TGTGCCATCAGTGAGAGGCGGGAGGCGGGCAAAGATACGCAGTATTTT; cdr3_aa: CAISERREAGKDTQYF
v_call: TRBV29-1; d_call: TRBD2; clone_size: -; j_call: TRBJ2-4; cdr3_nt: TGCAGCGTTTTCGTAGGGCCGCGGGAGAGGAACATTCAGTACTTC; cdr3_aa: CSVFVGPRERNIQYF
v_call: TRBV14; d_call: TRBD2; clone_size: -; j_call: TRBJ2-1; cdr3_nt: TGTGCCAGCAGCCAAGAAACTGACCTCCCGGGAGGGAATTCAGGCTCCTACAATGAGCAGTTCTTC; cdr3_aa: CASSQETDLPGGNSGSYNEQFF
v_call: TRBV5-4; d_call: -; clone_size: -; j_call: TRBJ1-3; cdr3_nt: TGTGCCAGCCGGACGGACGGGGGGCCCGGAAACACCATATATTTT; cdr3_aa: CASRTDGGPGNTIYF
v_call: TRBV5-4; d_call: -; clone_size: -; j_call: TRBJ2-7; cdr3_nt: TGTGCCAGCAGCTTGCCGGGGAGCTCCTACGAGCAGTACTTC; cdr3_aa: CASSLPGSSYEQYF
v_call: TRBV3-1/TRBV3-2; d_call: -; clone_size: -; j_call: TRBJ1-3; cdr3_nt: TGTGCCAGCAGCCAAGTAGGAAACACCATATATTTT; cdr3_aa: CASSQVGNTIYF
v_call: TRBV9; d_call: -; clone_size: -; j_call: TRBJ2-3; cdr3_nt: TGTGCCAGCAGCCCCCTGCCGGCAGATACGCAGTATTTT; cdr3_aa: CASSPLPADTQYF
v_call: TRBV10-3; d_call: -; clone_size: -; j_call: TRBJ1-1; cdr3_nt: TGTGCCATCAGCAGGAGGGGTACTGAAGCTTTCTTT; cdr3_aa: CAISRRGTEAFF
v_call: TRBV19; d_call: -; clone_size: -; j_call: TRBJ1-5; cdr3_nt: TGTGCCAGTAGTACCCCCAGGGTGAGCAATCAGCCCCAGCATTTT; cdr3_aa: CASSTPRVSNQPQHF
v_call: TRBV24-1; d_call: -; clone_size: -; j_call: TRBJ1-5; cdr3_nt: TGTGCCACCAGTGACCCGTCCCGCGGGGATGAAGCGCCCCAGCATTTT; cdr3_aa: CATSDPSRGDEAPQHF
v_call: TRBV5-5; d_call: TRBD1; clone_size: -; j_call: TRBJ1-2; cdr3_nt: TGTGCCAGCAGCGCCACCGGGACAGGGGGGCACTATGGCTACACCTTC; cdr3_aa: CASSATGTGGHYGYTF
v_call: TRBV13; d_call: TRBD1; clone_size: -; j_call: TRBJ2-7; cdr3_nt: TGTGCCAGCAGCCGACAGGGGACCCACTACGAGCAGTACTTC; cdr3_aa: CASSRQGTHYEQYF
v_call: TRBV6-6; d_call: TRBD1; clone_size: -; j_call: TRBJ2-1; cdr3_nt: TGTGCCAGCAGGGACCGGGACAGGGGAAATGAGCAGTTCTTC; cdr3_aa: CASRDRDRGNEQFF
v_call: TRBV3-1/TRBV3-2; d_call: TRBD2; clone_size: -; j_call: TRBJ2-7; cdr3_nt: TGTGCCAGCAGCCAGTCGACTAGCGGGTACGAGCAGTACTTC; cdr3_aa: CASSQSTSGYEQYF
v_call: TRBV10-3; d_call: TRBD1; clone_size: -; j_call: TRBJ2-1; cdr3_nt: TGTGCCATCAGATTCGGACAGGGGGCCTACAATGAGCAGTTCTTC; cdr3_aa: CAIRFGQGAYNEQFF
v_call: TRBV7-8; d_call: -; clone_size: -; j_call: TRBJ1-1; cdr3_nt: TGTGCCAGCAGCCCTACAGGGAAGGGGACTGAAGCTTTCTTT; cdr3_aa: CASSPTGKGTEAFF
v_call: TRBV18; d_call: -; clone_size: -; j_call: TRBJ2-5; cdr3_nt: TGTGCCAGCTCACCAGCCTACGGGGGTCTAGAGACCCAGTACTTC; cdr3_aa: CASSPAYGGLETQYF
v_call: TRBV27; d_call: -; clone_size: -; j_call: TRBJ2-7; cdr3_nt: TGTGCCAGCAGTTTCGGACTGAGGGACTACGAGCAGTACTTC; cdr3_aa: CASSFGLRDYEQYF
v_call: TRBV6-6; d_call: TRBD2; clone_size: -; j_call: TRBJ2-4; cdr3_nt: TGTGCCAGCAGTCCAGGATGGGCTAGCGGGAGAAGTACCAAAAACATTCAGTACTTC; cdr3_aa: CASSPGWASGRSTKNIQYF
v_call: TRBV7-2; d_call: TRBD1; clone_size: -; j_call: TRBJ1-5; cdr3_nt: TGTGCCAGCAGCTTAGATCGAGGGGGCCAGCCCCAGCATTTT; cdr3_aa: CASSLDRGGQPQHF
v_call: TRBV7-2; d_call: -; clone_size: -; j_call: TRBJ1-2; cdr3_nt: TGTGCCAGCAGCCCCGGGAGGGGTCCCCTACGCTACACCTTC; cdr3_aa: CASSPGRGPLRYTF
v_call: TRBV28; d_call: -; clone_size: few; j_call: TRBJ1-1; cdr3_nt: TGTGCCAGCAGTTTAAGTAAATCGGGCTGGGGCCAAGCTTTCTTT; cdr3_aa: CASSLSKSGWGQAFF
v_call: TRBV5-1; d_call: -; clone_size: -; j_call: TRBJ2-6; cdr3_nt: TGCGCCAGCAGCTCCGGGAGCTCTGGGGCCAACGTCCTGACTTTC; cdr3_aa: CASSSGSSGANVLTF
v_call: TRBV28; d_call: -; clone_size: -; j_call: TRBJ2-7; cdr3_nt: TGTGCCAGCTATGCAAGCCGCTGGGAGCAGTACTTC; cdr3_aa: CASYASRWEQYF
v_call: TRBV11-2; d_call: -; clone_size: -; j_call: TRBJ1-2; cdr3_nt: TGTGCCAGCAGCTTAAGTACAGGGACCGATGGCTACACCTTC; cdr3_aa: CASSLSTGTDGYTF
v_call: TRBV6-6; d_call: -; clone_size: few; j_call: TRBJ2-1; cdr3_nt: TGTGCCAGCAGTTACTCGGGGAGCCACAATGAGCAGTTCTTC; cdr3_aa: CASSYSGSHNEQFF
v_call: TRBV29-1; d_call: TRBD1; clone_size: -; j_call: TRBJ1-2; cdr3_nt: TGCAGCGTGACAGGGCAGAACTATGGCTACACCTTC; cdr3_aa: CSVTGQNYGYTF
v_call: TRBV5-1; d_call: TRBD1; clone_size: -; j_call: TRBJ1-4; cdr3_nt: TGCGCCAGCAGCGTAACCGGGACAGGGGGCGAAAAACTGTTTTTT; cdr3_aa: CASSVTGTGGEKLFF
v_call: TRBV4-1; d_call: -; clone_size: many; j_call: TRBJ2-7; cdr3_nt: TGCGCCAGCAGCCAAGATCAGGGCTACGAGCAGTACTTC; cdr3_aa: CASSQDQGYEQYF
v_call: TRBV6-5; d_call: -; clone_size: -; j_call: TRBJ2-1; cdr3_nt: TGTGCCAGCAGTTACTCGACGGGAGATATGAATGAGCAGTTCTTC; cdr3_aa: CASSYSTGDMNEQFF
v_call: TRBV27; d_call: -; clone_size: -; j_call: TRBJ1-1; cdr3_nt: TGTGCCAGCAGTCCCCGCGACAAAAGTAAAGCTTTCTTT; cdr3_aa: CASSPRDKSKAFF
v_call: TRBV28; d_call: TRBD2; clone_size: -; j_call: TRBJ2-1; cdr3_nt: TGTGCCAGCAGTGGACTAGTTCATGAGCAGTTCTTC; cdr3_aa: CASSGLVHEQFF
v_call: TRBV12-3/TRBV12-4; d_call: -; clone_size: once; j_call: TRBJ1-1; cdr3_nt: TGTGCCAGCAGCTTGCGGGAGAACACTGAAGCTTTCTTT; cdr3_aa: CASSLRENTEAFF